The 7 T cell receptor beta chains below come from one sample, sequenced in a study of blood T cell repertoires in COVID-19. Using immunoSEQ multiplex PCR, the repertoire was profiled, and TCRdb retains in-frame clones only, with some absent. Of under 300,000 clones detected, roughly 82% appear once; the ten largest clones hold 4% to 6%. The sample consisted of peripheral blood. The receptors originated from a woman of 80 years or more with active or convalescent COVID-19.

The chain employs TRBV19 and TRBJ2-5; the D is unclear. This CDR3 has 15 amino acids. Germline lookup yields CDR1 LNHDA and CDR2 SQIVND (reference sequence). V was pared by 2 bases and J by 1 base, with 11 bases between. The CDR3 nucleotides are TGTGCCAGTAGTATAAACCCGACAATCCAAGAGACCCAGTACTTC. Its protein is CASSINPTIQETQYF.

V and J are TRBV7-8 and TRBJ2-7, with 12 positions matching TRBD2. The germline V gene has CDR1 SGHVS and CDR2 FQNEAQ. Losses at the gene ends were 4 bases for V and 4 bases for J; bases not matched to a gene: 2. The CDR3 covers 14 residues. As DNA, the CDR3 is TGTGCCAGCAGCTGGACTAGCGGGAATTACGAGCAGTACTTC. Protein product: CASSWTSGNYEQYF.

The chain employs TRBV19 and TRBJ1-5, with 8 bases that match TRBD1. With V trimmed by 6 bases and J by 4 bases, 8 bases remained unmatched. The CDR3 totals 15 residues. Germline V gene lookup returns CDR1 LNHDA and CDR2 SQIVND (reference sequence). CDR3 DNA: TGTGCCAGTAGACGCCAGACAGGGGTAAATCAGCCCCAGCATTTT. Its translation: CASRRQTGVNQPQHF.

This chain joins TRBV7-2 and TRBJ2-1; D unresolved. CDR3 length: 12 amino acids. Trimming left V 6 bases short and J 12 bases short, with 15 bases between. Germline V gives CDR1 SGHTA, CDR2 FQGNSA. As DNA, the CDR3 is TGTGCCAGCAGTTCTTTATCTCCGGGGCAGTTCTTC. This codes for CASSSLSPGQFF.

The rearrangement links TRBV7-2 to TRBJ1-5; D is uncertain. Germline CDR1 SGHTA, CDR2 FQGNSA. CDR3 length: 12 amino acids. V lost 3 bases to trimming and J lost 6 bases, with 6 bases between them. CDR3 sequence: CASSFNGQPQHF. The CDR3, as DNA: TGTGCCAGCAGCTTTAACGGTCAGCCCCAGCATTTT.

The chain joins TRBV2 to TRBJ2-2; perhaps TRBD1 as D (5 bases). Germline CDR1 reads SNHLY; CDR2 reads FYNNEI. The CDR3 sequence is 14 residues long. Trimming took 6 bases from V and 6 from J, leaving 14 bases between them. CDR3 in DNA: TGTGCCAGCAGCGTGCAGGGTTGGTCCGGGGAGCTGTTTTTT. Encoded protein: CASSVQGWSGELFF. Using reference TRBV2 and TRBJ2-2 for the parts outside the CDR3, the full variable domain is EPEVTQTPSHQVTQMGQEVILRCVPISNHLYFYWYRQILGQKVEFLVSFYNNEISEKSEIFDDQFSVERPDGSNFTLKIRSTKLEDSAMYFCASSVQGWSGELFFGEGSRLTVL.

The J gene is TRBJ1-3, the V gene TRBV19; unclear D gene. CDR1 and CDR2 (germline): LNHDA, SQIVND (reference sequence). V was pared by 6 bases and J by 4 bases, with 10 bases between. This CDR3 comprises 13 residues. Written as DNA, the CDR3 is TGTGCCAGTAGGATTGGAGGAGGAAACACCATATATTTT. This gives the protein CASRIGGGNTIYF.